This T cell receptor beta chain was identified in a study of vaccination and CD4 T cells after COVID-19. Across the whole study: As control conditions, cultures were given either a CEFX pool serving as positive control, an HIV-1 Nef pool, or no peptide at all.

The treatment is: approximately nine-day PBMC culture with coronavirus spike peptide pools or control peptides (ViraFEST assay). Of note for this clonotype: Antigen unknown.

The Oncomine TCR Beta short-read assay was what sequenced the DNA obtained from cultured CD4+ T cells. Each CDR3 protein is one row after TCRdb ran MiXCR on the PCR reads. This table holds around 19,000 distinct CDR3 sequences, around 50% found once. This CDR3 spans 15 amino acids. Germline V CDR1 and CDR2: SGHTA, FQGNSA. Trimming left V 3 bases short and J 5 bases short, with 13 bases between. The TCR originated in a human donor who had recovered from COVID-19. The chain carries TRBV7-2 and TRBJ2-2; D may correspond to TRBD1 or TRBD2 (6 bases each). Specimen: CD4+ T cells from blood, cultured in vitro. The CDR3 nucleotides read TGTGCCAGCAGCTTTCCGGGGGCCGATACCGGGGAGCTGTTTTTT. Protein: CASSFPGADTGELFF.